The clone carrying this T cell receptor beta chain was seen more than once but under ten times. The CDR3 extends over 15 amino acids. The germline V gene encodes CDR1 SGHRS and CDR2 YFSETQ. The junction had 8 bases not matched to a gene; V was cut back by 4 bases and J by 7 bases. The authors' processing: Scientists estimated how many nucleated cells there were by amplifying reference gene primers. The assay was immunoSEQ multiplex PCR, and TCRdb's table has in-frame clones only and misses some. From that table come the V and J calls and clone size; the DNA was used to work out D and trimming. Of roughly 80,000 clones listed, roughly 80% are singletons. The data are from a study of blood T cell repertoires in COVID-19. About the research overall: Donors in the United States, Italy and Spain gave samples during acute or convalescent COVID-19. T cells, B-cell-depleted T cells, or PBMCs provided the cDNA or gDNA that served as material.

Sequencing was performed on peripheral blood. The clonotype comes from a man older than 75 with acute or convalescent COVID-19. The chain couples TRBV5-1 to TRBJ2-3, with 11 nucleotides matching TRBD2. The CDR3, as DNA: TGCGCCAGCAGCAATGGACTAGCGGGTGTTTATACGCAGTATTTT. Translated, it gives CASSNGLAGVYTQYF.